The rows below give T cell receptor beta chains drawn from one sample of a study of T cells in Graves' hyperthyroidism and ophthalmopathy. TCRdb reprocessed the multiplex PCR reads with MiXCR, giving one entry per CDR3 protein. The sample holds under 400,000 distinct CDR3 sequences, roughly 25% seen once. Sequencing input: blood. These receptors came from a man between 45 and 60 years old with Graves' hyperthyroidism. Both conserved end residues are part of each CDR3. Each record gives: J gene, V gene, clone size, CDR3 protein. Some rows have no size entry. The others give once, few or many, or a class for an expanded clone.

J: TRBJ1-6
V: TRBV6-1
size: many
CDR3: CASRTVGLHYLHF

J: TRBJ2-7
V: TRBV20-1
size: many
CDR3: CSASQEFYEQYF

J: TRBJ1-5
V: TRBV19
size: NA
CDR3: CASSTSGGWGQPQHF

J: TRBJ1-5
V: TRBV19
size: NA
CDR3: CASSQDRGRMQPQHF

J: TRBJ1-1
V: TRBV6-1
size: few
CDR3: CASRGGQGGSKAFF

J: TRBJ1-2
V: TRBV3-1
size: many
CDR3: CASSQANRGYGYTF

J: TRBJ1-1
V: TRBV6-1
size: few
CDR3: CASNSGQVSNTEAFF

J: TRBJ1-6
V: TRBV6-1
size: few
CDR3: CASGGSSYNSPLHF

J: TRBJ2-7
V: TRBV12-3/TRBV12-4
size: NA
CDR3: CASSPIGYEQYF

J: TRBJ1-4
V: TRBV3-1
size: few
CDR3: CASSQAHRQPNEKLFF

J: TRBJ2-7
V: TRBV12-5
size: many
CDR3: CASGLGGRSYEQYF

J: TRBJ2-6
V: TRBV4-1
size: NA
CDR3: CASSHRQGTGANVLTF